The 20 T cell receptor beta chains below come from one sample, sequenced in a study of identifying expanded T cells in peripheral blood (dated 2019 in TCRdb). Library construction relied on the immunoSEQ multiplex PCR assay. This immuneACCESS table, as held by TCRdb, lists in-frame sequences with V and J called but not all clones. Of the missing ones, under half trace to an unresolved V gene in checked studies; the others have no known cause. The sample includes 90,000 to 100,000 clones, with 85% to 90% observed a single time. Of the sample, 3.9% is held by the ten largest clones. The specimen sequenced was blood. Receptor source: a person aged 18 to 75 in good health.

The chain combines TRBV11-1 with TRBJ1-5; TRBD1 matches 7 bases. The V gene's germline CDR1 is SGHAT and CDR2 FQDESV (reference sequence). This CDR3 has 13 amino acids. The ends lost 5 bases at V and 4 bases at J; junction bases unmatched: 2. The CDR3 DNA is TGTGCCAGCAGCGAACAGGGGAATCAGCCCCAGCATTTT. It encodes CASSEQGNQPQHF.

The DNA for the CDR3 is TGCGCCAGCAGCCCCGGGGGCGATCAGCCCCAGCATTTT. Its protein product is CASSPGGDQPQHF. The chain couples TRBV5-1 to TRBJ1-5, with D possibly being TRBD1 (6 bases). V was cut by 4 bases and J by 5 bases, with 10 bases left in between. The V gene's germline CDR1 is SGHRS and CDR2 YFSETQ. The CDR3 spans 13 residues.

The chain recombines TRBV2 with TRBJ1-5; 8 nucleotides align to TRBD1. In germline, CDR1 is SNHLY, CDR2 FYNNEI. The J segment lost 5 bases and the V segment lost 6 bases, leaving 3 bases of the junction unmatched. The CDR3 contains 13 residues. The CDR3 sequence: CASRSTGDQPQHF. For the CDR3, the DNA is TGTGCCAGCAGATCGACAGGGGATCAGCCCCAGCATTTT.

CDR3 sequence (DNA): TGCGCCAGCAGCCTCGACAGGGCCCCAGATACGCAGTATTTT. Amino acids: CASSLDRAPDTQYF. This chain links TRBV4-1 with TRBJ2-3; 7 positions agree with TRBD1. The CDR3 is 14 residues long. V shed 4 bases and J 4 bases; nucleotides not matched to a gene: 5. CDR1 and CDR2 from the germline V gene are MGHRA and YSYEKL.

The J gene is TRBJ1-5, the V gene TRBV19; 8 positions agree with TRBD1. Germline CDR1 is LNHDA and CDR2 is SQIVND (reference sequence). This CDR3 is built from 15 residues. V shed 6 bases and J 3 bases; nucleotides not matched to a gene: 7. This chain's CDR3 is CASSPRQGTNQPQHF. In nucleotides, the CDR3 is TGTGCCAGTAGCCCACGACAGGGGACCAATCAGCCCCAGCATTTT.

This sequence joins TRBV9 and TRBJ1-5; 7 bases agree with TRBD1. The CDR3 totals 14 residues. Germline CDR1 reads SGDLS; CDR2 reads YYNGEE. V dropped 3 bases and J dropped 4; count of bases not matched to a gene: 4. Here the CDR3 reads CASSGTGGNQPQHF. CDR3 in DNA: TGTGCCAGCAGCGGGACAGGCGGTAATCAGCCCCAGCATTTT.

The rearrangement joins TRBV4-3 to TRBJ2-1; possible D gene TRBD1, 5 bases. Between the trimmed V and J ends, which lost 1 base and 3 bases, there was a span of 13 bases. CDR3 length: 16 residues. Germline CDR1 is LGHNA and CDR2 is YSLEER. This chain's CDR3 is CASSQGYSGIYNEQFF. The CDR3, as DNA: TGCGCCAGCAGCCAAGGGTATTCAGGGATCTACAATGAGCAGTTCTTC.

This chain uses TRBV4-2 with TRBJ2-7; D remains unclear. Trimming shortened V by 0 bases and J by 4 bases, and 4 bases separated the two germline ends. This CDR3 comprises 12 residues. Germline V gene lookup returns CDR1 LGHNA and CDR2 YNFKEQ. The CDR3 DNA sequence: TGTGCCAGCAGCCAAGATAGGTACGAGCAGTACTTC. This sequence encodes CASSQDRYEQYF.

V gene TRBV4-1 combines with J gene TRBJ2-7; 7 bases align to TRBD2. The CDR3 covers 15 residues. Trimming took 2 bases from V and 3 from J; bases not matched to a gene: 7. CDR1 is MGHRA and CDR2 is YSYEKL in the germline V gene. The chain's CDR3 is CASSQLQRDIYEQYF. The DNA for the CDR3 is TGCGCCAGCAGCCAACTACAGCGGGATATCTACGAGCAGTACTTC.

The CDR3 DNA sequence: TGTGCCAGCAGTCCCGCAGCGGGAGTCAATCAGCCCCAGCATTTT. It specifies CASSPAAGVNQPQHF. The chain links TRBV28 to TRBJ1-5; D is undetermined. Per the germline V gene, CDR1 is MDHEN and CDR2 is SYDVKM. Trimming stripped 5 bases from V and 3 bases from J, with 14 bases between. The CDR3 has 15 residues.

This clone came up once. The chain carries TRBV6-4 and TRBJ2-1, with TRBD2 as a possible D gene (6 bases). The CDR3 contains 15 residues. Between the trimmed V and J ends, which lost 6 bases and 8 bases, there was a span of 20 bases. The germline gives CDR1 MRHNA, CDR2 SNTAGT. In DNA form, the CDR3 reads TGTGCCAGCAGCCCAGGAGGGCGGCGGTCCTATGAGCAGTTCTTC. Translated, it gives CASSPGGRRSYEQFF.

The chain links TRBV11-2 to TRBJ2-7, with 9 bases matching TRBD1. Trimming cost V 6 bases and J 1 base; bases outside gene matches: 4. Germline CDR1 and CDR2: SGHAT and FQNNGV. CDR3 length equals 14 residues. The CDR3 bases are TGTGCCAGCAGTTTGGGGACAGGGTCCTACGAGCAGTACTTC. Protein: CASSLGTGSYEQYF.

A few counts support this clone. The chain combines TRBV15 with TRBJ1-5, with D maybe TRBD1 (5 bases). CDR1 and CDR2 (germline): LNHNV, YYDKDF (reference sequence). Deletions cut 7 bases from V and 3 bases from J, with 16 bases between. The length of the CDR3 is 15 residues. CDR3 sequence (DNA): TGTGCCACCACGCCGACTGGGGACGTCAATCAGCCCCAGCATTTT. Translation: CATTPTGDVNQPQHF.

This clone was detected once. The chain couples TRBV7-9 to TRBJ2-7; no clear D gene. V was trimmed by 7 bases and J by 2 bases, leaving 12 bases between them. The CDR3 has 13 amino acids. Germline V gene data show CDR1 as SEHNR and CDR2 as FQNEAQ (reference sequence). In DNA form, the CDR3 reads TGTGCCAGCACCCTCTTGGGCACCTACGAGCAGTACTTC. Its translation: CASTLLGTYEQYF.

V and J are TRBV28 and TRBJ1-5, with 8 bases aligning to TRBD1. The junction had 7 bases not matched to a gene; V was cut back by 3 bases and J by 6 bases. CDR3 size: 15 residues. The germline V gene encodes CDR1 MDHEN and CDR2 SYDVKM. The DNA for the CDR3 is TGTGCCAGCAGTTTCCTACAGGGGGGAAGTCAGCCCCAGCATTTT. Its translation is CASSFLQGGSQPQHF.

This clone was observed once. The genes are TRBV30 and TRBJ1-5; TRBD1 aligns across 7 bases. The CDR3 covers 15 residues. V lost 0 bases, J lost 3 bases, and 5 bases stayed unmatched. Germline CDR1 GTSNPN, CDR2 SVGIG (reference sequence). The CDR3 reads CAWSVQGTNNQPQHF. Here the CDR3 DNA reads TGTGCCTGGAGTGTACAGGGGACCAACAATCAGCCCCAGCATTTT. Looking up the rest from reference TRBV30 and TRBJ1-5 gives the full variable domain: SQTIHQWPATLVQPVGSPLSLECTVEGTSNPNLYWYRQAAGRGLQLLFYSVGIGQISSEVPQNLSASRPQDRQFILSSKKLLLSDSGFYLCAWSVQGTNNQPQHFGDGTRLSIL.

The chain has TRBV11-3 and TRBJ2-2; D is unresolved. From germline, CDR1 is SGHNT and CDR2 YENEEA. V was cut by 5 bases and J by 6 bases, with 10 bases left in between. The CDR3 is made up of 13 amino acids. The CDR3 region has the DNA TGTGCCAGCAGCCCAACTGGTCCCGGGGAGCTGTTTTTT. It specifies CASSPTGPGELFF.

The CDR3 protein is CASSLKNREGYTF. The CDR3 bases are TGTGCCAGCAGCTTGAAGAATAGGGAAGGCTACACCTTC. The chain employs TRBV7-2 and TRBJ1-2; unclear D gene. Per the germline V gene, CDR1 is SGHTA and CDR2 is FQGNSA. This CDR3 has 13 residues. V lost 3 bases to trimming and J lost 8 bases, with 13 bases between them.

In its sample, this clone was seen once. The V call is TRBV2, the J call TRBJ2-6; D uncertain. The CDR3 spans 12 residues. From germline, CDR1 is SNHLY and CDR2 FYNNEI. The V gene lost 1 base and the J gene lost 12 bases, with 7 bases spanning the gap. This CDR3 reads CASSEEGGVLTF. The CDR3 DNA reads TGTGCCAGCAGTGAAGAAGGCGGCGTCCTGACTTTC.

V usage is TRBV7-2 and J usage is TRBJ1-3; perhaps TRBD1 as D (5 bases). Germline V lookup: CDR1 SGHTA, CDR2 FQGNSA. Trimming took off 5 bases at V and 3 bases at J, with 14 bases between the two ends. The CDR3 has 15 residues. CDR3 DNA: TGTGCCAGCAGCCCGGGGACGGGAGTTGGAAACACCATATATTTT. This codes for CASSPGTGVGNTIYF.